One TCR beta chain is described in this entry. This sample was taken from a study of shared clonotypes between healthy human individuals. The naive CD8 population came from CD45RO-negative cells selected for CCR7, without terminally differentiated effector memory CD45RA+ cells. At the deep level, the assay was run. TCRdb's copy holds only in-frame clones and misses some; the assay was immunoSEQ multiplex PCR. The sample consists of 750,000 to 1,000,000 clones, roughly 92% of them appearing once. Germline V CDR1 and CDR2: MNHNS, SASEGT. CDR3 length: 15 amino acids. Losses at the gene ends were 4 bases for V and 1 base for J; bases not matched to a gene: 7.

Sample: naive CD8+ T cells sorted from blood. This receptor was taken from a man aged 25 to 40 in good health. J is TRBJ2-7 and V is TRBV6-1, with 7 positions matching TRBD1. CDR3 protein: CASSGRPGGSYEQYF. The CDR3 DNA is TGTGCCAGCAGTGGGCGCCCAGGGGGTTCCTACGAGCAGTACTTC.